This entry lists 18 T cell receptor beta chains sequenced from one sample in a study of blood T cells in healthy people across ages. Combining a sample-barcoded 5' primer with a J-beta primer mix, a second PCR ran for roughly 6 to 12 cycles. TCRdb called the 5' RACE reads again in MiXCR, with one record for every CDR3 protein. The sample records over 1,500,000 distinct CDR3 sequences, roughly 43% being singletons. Specimen: blood. The source of these receptors is a human donor in good health.

The chain recombines TRBV20-1 with TRBJ2-3; either TRBD1 or TRBD2 may fit D (6 bases each). The length of the CDR3 is 18 residues. Trimming cost V 6 bases and J 0 bases, with 25 bases left between them. Germline CDR1 is DFQATT and CDR2 is SNEGSKA (reference sequence). The CDR3 is CSATSLGGRRTSTDTQYF. CDR3 nucleotides: TGCAGTGCCACATCCCTAGGGGGGCGTCGCACTAGCACAGATACGCAGTATTTT.

The CDR3 here is CASSLRAGAGDNYGYTF. CDR3 in DNA: TGTGCCAGCAGTTTAAGGGCAGGGGCCGGCGATAACTATGGCTACACCTTC. The chain uses TRBV28 and TRBJ1-2; D is perhaps TRBD1 (6 bases). Trimming stripped 2 bases from V and 1 base from J, with 17 bases between. This CDR3 spans 17 amino acids. The germline CDR1 and CDR2 sequences are MDHEN and SYDVKM.

The gene calls are TRBV29-1 and TRBJ1-1, with D possibly matching TRBD1 (6 bases). With 7 bases removed from V and 5 bases from J, the gap between germline ends came to 14 bases. Per germline, CDR1 SQVTM and CDR2 ANQGSEA. This CDR3 region has 12 residues. The CDR3 spells CSAVKGETEAFF. The CDR3 DNA sequence: TGCAGCGCCGTAAAGGGGGAAACTGAAGCTTTCTTT.

This clonotype was counted a few times. The V and J genes are TRBV6-2 or TRBV6-3 and TRBJ2-1; D perhaps matches TRBD1 (5 bases). CDR3 length: 14 residues. V shed 1 base and J shed 7 bases, with 11 bases lying between them. The germline V gene has CDR1 MNHEY and CDR2 SVGEGT. The CDR3 DNA is TGTGCCAGCAGTTACTTGACCCCAGGGAATGAGCAGTTCTTC. Translating gives CASSYLTPGNEQFF.

The chain is built from TRBV4-3 and TRBJ2-7; no definite D call. The ends were cut back, 0 bases at V and 2 bases at J, with 11 bases in the middle. CDR1 and CDR2 from the germline V gene are LGHNA and YSLEER. CDR3 length: 15 amino acids. CDR3 coding DNA: TGCGCCAGCAGCCAAGACGCCAGTCTAACCTACGAGCAGTACTTC. The encoded protein is CASSQDASLTYEQYF.

The chain combines TRBV7-2 with TRBJ2-1; 12 bases match TRBD1. J lost 9 bases, V lost 0 bases, and 9 bases had no gene match. CDR1 and CDR2 from the germline V gene are SGHTA and FQGNSA. This CDR3 has 17 residues. The CDR3: CASSLAPGGQGAGEQFF. CDR3 DNA: TGTGCCAGCAGCTTAGCGCCTGGGGGACAGGGGGCAGGTGAGCAGTTCTTC.

As to this clonotype: This sequence may be a read error, since a much larger clone differs from it by one base. V and J are TRBV7-9 and TRBJ2-7; D not resolved. Trimming left V 2 bases short and J 6 bases short, with 5 bases between. Germline V gene sequence: CDR1 SEHNR, CDR2 FQNEAQ (reference sequence). The CDR3 consists of 11 residues. The CDR3 nucleotides are TGTGCCAGCAGCTTAAGGGTCGAGCAGTACTTC. Translation: CASSLRVEQYF.

A remark on this clonotype: A much larger clone differs from this one at a single base, so this may be a read error. The genes are TRBV28 and TRBJ2-7; D unresolved. V was clipped by 6 bases and J by 7 bases, with 22 bases between them. Germline lookup yields CDR1 MDHEN and CDR2 SYDVKM. CDR3 length: 15 residues. In DNA form, the CDR3 reads TGTGCCAGCAGCCCATTGGGCCGGGCTCCGGATGAGCAGTACTTC. It translates to CASSPLGRAPDEQYF.

The chain combines TRBV15 with TRBJ2-6, with D hard to call. The CDR3 is made up of 15 amino acids. The ends were cut back, 2 bases at V and 1 base at J, with 6 bases in the middle. The V gene's germline CDR1 is LNHNV and CDR2 YYDKDF (reference sequence). This chain's CDR3 is CATSRPPSGANVLTF. CDR3 bases: TGTGCCACCAGCAGACCGCCTTCTGGGGCCAACGTCCTGACTTTC.

Note on this clonotype: Its ends do not fully match the called genes, so a read error is possible. The J gene is TRBJ2-6, the V gene TRBV11-2, with 10 bases matching TRBD1. CDR1 and CDR2 (germline): SGHAT, FQNNGV. The CDR3 covers 16 residues. The CDR3: CASSLTGGHGANVRTF. CDR3 coding DNA: TGTGCCAGCAGCCTGACAGGGGGCCATGGGGCCAACGTCCGGACTTTC.

This clonotype was found a few times. The chain links TRBV7-9 to TRBJ2-7, with a possible D match to TRBD2 (5 bases). The CDR3 extends over 15 amino acids. The V end lost 4 bases, the J end lost 2 bases, and 15 bases lay between the germline ends. The germline V gene encodes CDR1 SEHNR and CDR2 FQNEAQ (reference sequence). CDR3 nucleotide sequence: TGTGCCAGCAGCTCAAGTATCTTAGCGCCCTACGAGCAGTACTTC. It encodes CASSSSILAPYEQYF.

J is TRBJ2-2 and V is TRBV29-1; TRBD2 aligns across 8 bases. Germline CDR1 SQVTM, CDR2 ANQGSEA. J was trimmed by 7 bases and V by 6 bases; bases with no gene match: 1. The CDR3 covers 11 residues. The DNA for the CDR3 is TGCAGCGTGGGACTAGGCGGGGAGCTGTTTTTT. Translated: CSVGLGGELFF.

This clonotype was detected many times. This chain joins TRBV10-3 and TRBJ2-1, with 8 bases fitting TRBD2. The V gene's germline CDR1 is ENHRY and CDR2 SYGVKD. The CDR3 consists of 14 residues. V dropped 2 bases and J dropped 10; count of bases not matched to a gene: 7. CDR3 bases: TGTGCCATCAGTGAGGGGACTAGGGGTAGGGAGCAGTTCTTC. Amino acids: CAISEGTRGREQFF.

The chain couples TRBV5-1 to TRBJ2-7, with 11 bases identical to TRBD2. The CDR3 consists of 15 residues. Germline V gene data show CDR1 as SGHRS and CDR2 as YFSETQ. V trimming: 4 bases; J trimming: 3 bases; junction bases outside the gene matches: 6. The CDR3 DNA reads as TGCGCCAGCAGCCGGGGACTAGCGGACTTCTACGAGCAGTACTTC. Amino acids: CASSRGLADFYEQYF. The entire variable domain, with the rest obtained from reference TRBV5-1 and TRBJ2-7, is as follows: KAGVTQTPRYLIKTRGQQVTLSCSPISGHRSVSWYQQTPGQGLQFLFEYFSETQRNKGNFPGRFSGRQFSNSRSEMNVSTLELGDSALYLCASSRGLADFYEQYFGPGTRLTVT.

The sample holds many counts of this clonotype. The V and J genes are TRBV29-1 and TRBJ2-7; 8 nucleotides align to TRBD2. This CDR3 has 12 residues. V lost 3 bases to trimming and J lost 5 bases; unmatched junction nucleotides: 3. Germline V CDR1 and CDR2: SQVTM, ANQGSEA. The CDR3 protein is CSVDSGAHEQYF. The CDR3 region has the DNA TGCAGCGTTGATAGCGGGGCCCACGAGCAGTACTTC.

As for this clonotype: This clone may be a read error of a much larger clone one base away. The CDR3 loop is CTSSSLGGADTQYF. The DNA of the CDR3 is TGTACCAGCAGCTCACTAGGTGGGGCAGATACGCAGTATTTT. The J gene is TRBJ2-3, the V gene TRBV7-3, with D maybe TRBD2 (5 bases). Germline lookup yields CDR1 SGHTA and CDR2 FQGTGA. The CDR3 has 14 amino acids.

V is TRBV3-1 and J is TRBJ2-3; D might be TRBD1 (5 bases). The CDR3 totals 14 residues. CDR1 is LGHDT and CDR2 is YNNKEL in the germline V gene (reference sequence). V gave up 3 bases and J gave up 4 bases, with 11 bases separating them. The CDR3 region is CASSHRQNADTQYF. The CDR3, as DNA: TGTGCCAGCAGCCATAGACAGAACGCAGATACGCAGTATTTT.

This clonotype turned up a few times. The chain uses TRBV12-3 or TRBV12-4 and TRBJ1-2, with D tentatively TRBD1 (6 bases). Trimming pared 1 base from V and 2 bases from J, leaving 11 bases between. There are 15 residues in the CDR3. The CDR3 loop reads CASSLVDSYNYGYTF. For the CDR3, the DNA is TGTGCCAGCAGTTTAGTGGACAGTTACAACTATGGCTACACCTTC.